Described below is a single TCR delta chain sequence and its context. Its cognate antigen is unknown. The entry originates in a study of Vδ1+ human thymocytes. The sorted cells were CD3+ Vdelta1+ Vdelta2- thymocytes from alphabeta-depleted thymus. Sequences come from RNA converted to cDNA by reverse transcription. The CDR3 regions were amplified by multiplex PCR from V-gene primers to a constant-region primer. TCRdb reapplied CATT to the multiplex PCR reads. This table has more than 50,000 delta-chain clones, less than 20% appearing once. General study results and limits: The authors advised highly purified populations and single-cell validation. TRG sequences recurred across donors, whereas TRD sequences stayed essentially private. Thymic TRG and TRD repertoires appeared highly polyclonal. Unlike peripheral blood Vdelta1+ controls, thymic delta-chain sequences included roughly 22% Vdelta2 and few Vdelta3.

The J segment lost 0 bases and the V segment lost 0 bases, leaving 22 bases of the junction unmatched. The CDR3 has 23 residues. The germline V gene has CDR1 TSWWSYY and CDR2 QGS. Source material: Vdelta1+ gamma-delta thymocytes from the thymus. Subset of the sample: FACS-sorted CD3+ TCRalphabeta- TCRVdelta1+ TCRVdelta2- thymocytes. The genes are TRDV1 and TRDJ1; 10 positions match TRDD3. The receptor was derived from a boy under two years old who had congenital heart surgery. In nucleotides, the CDR3 is TGTGCTCTTGGGGAACTAGTGCCTAGGCGGCTGGGGGATAGAGCGTTGTACACCGATAAACTCATCTTT. This sequence encodes CALGELVPRRLGDRALYTDKLIF.